The clone carrying this TCR beta chain was observed a single time. Assay: immunoSEQ multiplex PCR; the TCRdb copy retains only in-frame clones and omits some. The sample records some 100,000 clones, around nine tenths being singletons. The sample is drawn from a study of blood T cell repertoires in COVID-19. On the study more broadly: Researchers got acute and convalescent COVID-19 samples from the United States, Italy and Spain.

The sequencing sample was made of peripheral blood. The clonotype was recovered from a man aged 50 to 60 with acute or convalescent COVID-19.

The CDR3 reads CASSFNRQGEQYF. The CDR3 DNA reads as TGTGCCAGCAGCTTTAACAGACAGGGCGAGCAGTACTTC. V gene TRBV11-3 combines with J gene TRBJ2-7, with 7 bases fitting TRBD1. Germline-derived CDR1 and CDR2 are SGHNT and YENEEA. V lost 3 bases and J lost 6; bases outside the gene matches: 5. The CDR3 totals 13 residues.